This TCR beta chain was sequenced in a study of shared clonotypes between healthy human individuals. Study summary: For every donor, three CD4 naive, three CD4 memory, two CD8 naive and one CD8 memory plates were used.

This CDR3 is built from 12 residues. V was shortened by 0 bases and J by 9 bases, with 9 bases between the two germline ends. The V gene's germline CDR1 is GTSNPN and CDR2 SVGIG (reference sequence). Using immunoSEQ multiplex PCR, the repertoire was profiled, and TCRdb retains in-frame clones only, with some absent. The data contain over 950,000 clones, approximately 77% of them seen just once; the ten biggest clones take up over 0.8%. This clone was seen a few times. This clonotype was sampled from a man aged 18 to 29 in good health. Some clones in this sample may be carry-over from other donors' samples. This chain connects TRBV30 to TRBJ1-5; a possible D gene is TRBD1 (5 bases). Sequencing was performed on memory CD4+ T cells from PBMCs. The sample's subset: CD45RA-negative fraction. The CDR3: CAWSVGVGPQHF. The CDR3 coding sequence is TGTGCCTGGAGTGTAGGGGTAGGGCCCCAGCATTTT.